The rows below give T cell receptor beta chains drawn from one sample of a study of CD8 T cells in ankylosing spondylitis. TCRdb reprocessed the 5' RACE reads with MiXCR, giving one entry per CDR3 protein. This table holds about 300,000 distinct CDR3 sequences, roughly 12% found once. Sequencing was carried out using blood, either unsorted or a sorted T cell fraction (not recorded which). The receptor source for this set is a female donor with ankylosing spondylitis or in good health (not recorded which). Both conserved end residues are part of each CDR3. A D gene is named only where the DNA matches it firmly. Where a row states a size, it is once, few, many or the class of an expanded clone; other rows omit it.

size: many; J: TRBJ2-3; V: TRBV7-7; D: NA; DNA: TGTGCTAGCAGCTTAGGGGGACACTCTAGCACAGATACGCAGTATTTT; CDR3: CASSLGGHSSTDTQYF
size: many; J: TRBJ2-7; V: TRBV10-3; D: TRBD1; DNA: TGTGCCATCAGTCAGCCGGGACAGGGCTACGAGCAGTACTTC; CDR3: CAISQPGQGYEQYF
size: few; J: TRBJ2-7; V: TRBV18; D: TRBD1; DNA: TGTGCCAGCTCACCCGCGTCGGACAGGGCCGAGCAGTACTTC; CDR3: CASSPASDRAEQYF
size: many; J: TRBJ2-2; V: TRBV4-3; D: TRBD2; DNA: TGCGCCAGTGGTAGCGGGGTACGCACCGGGGAGCTGTTTTTT; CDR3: CASGSGVRTGELFF
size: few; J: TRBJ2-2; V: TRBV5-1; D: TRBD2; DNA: TGCGCCAGCACCGGACTAGCGGGATCCGGGGAGCTGTTTTTT; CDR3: CASTGLAGSGELFF
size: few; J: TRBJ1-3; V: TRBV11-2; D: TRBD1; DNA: TGTGCCAGCAGCTTAGGTGGCTTGTTAGGGACAGGTGCCTCTGGAAACACCATATATTTT; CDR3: CASSLGGLLGTGASGNTIYF
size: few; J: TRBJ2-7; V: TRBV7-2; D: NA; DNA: TGTGCCAGCAGCTTAGTTCGGGCGGTCCACGAGCAGTACTTC; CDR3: CASSLVRAVHEQYF
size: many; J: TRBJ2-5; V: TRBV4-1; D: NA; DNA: TGCGCCAGCAGCCAAGTCTCGGGGGCCCAGTACTTC; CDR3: CASSQVSGAQYF
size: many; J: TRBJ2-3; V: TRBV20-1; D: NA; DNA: TGCAGTGCTGGCGACTTAAGGGCAGATACGCAGTATTTT; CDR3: CSAGDLRADTQYF
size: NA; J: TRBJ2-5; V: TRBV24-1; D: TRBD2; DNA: TGTGCCACCAGTGACACTAGCGGGACGGTGACCCAGTACTTC; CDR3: CATSDTSGTVTQYF
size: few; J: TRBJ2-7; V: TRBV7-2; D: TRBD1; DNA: TGTGCCAGCAGCTACTCATTTCCGGGACAGGGAAAAGACGAGCAGTACTTC; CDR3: CASSYSFPGQGKDEQYF
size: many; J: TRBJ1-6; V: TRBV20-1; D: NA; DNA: TGCAGTGCTGGGGGGCTAAAGGGGTCACCCCTCCACTTT; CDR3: CSAGGLKGSPLHF
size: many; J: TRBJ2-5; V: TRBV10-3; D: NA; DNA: TGTGCCATCAGTGATTCGCGAGGGGAAGAGACCCAGTACTTC; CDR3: CAISDSRGEETQYF
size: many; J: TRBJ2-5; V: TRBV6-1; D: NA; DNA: TGTGCCAGCAGTCCCAGGGACGGGTGGGAAGAGACCCAGTACTTC; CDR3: CASSPRDGWEETQYF
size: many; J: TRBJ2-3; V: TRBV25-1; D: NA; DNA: TGTGCCAGCAGTGATCCCAGGGACACAGATACGCAGTATTTT; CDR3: CASSDPRDTDTQYF
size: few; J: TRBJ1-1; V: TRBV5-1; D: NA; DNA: TGCGCCAGCAGCTTGCGTAGCGTGGGCACTGAAGCTTTCTTT; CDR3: CASSLRSVGTEAFF
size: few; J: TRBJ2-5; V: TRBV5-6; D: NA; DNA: TGTGCCAGCAGAATACAGGGAAAGCCACAAGAGACCCAGTACTTC; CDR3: CASRIQGKPQETQYF
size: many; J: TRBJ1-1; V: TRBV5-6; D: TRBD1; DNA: TGTGCCAGCAGCATCGGACAGGGGGGCAGAAAGATGAACACTGAAGCTTTCTTT; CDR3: CASSIGQGGRKMNTEAFF
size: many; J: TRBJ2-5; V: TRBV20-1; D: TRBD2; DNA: TGCAGTGCTTCCTGGACTAGCGGGTACCAAGGAACCCAGTACTTC; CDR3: CSASWTSGYQGTQYF
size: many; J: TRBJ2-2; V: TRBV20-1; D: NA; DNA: TGCAGTGCTGCCCGGGACGCATCTAGCACCGGGGAGCTGTTTTTT; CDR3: CSAARDASSTGELFF
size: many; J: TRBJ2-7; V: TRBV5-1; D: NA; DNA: TGCGCCAGCAGCCGAACACAGTCCTACGAGCAGTACTTC; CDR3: CASSRTQSYEQYF
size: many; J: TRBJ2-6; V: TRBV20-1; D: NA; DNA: TGCAGTGCCCCGGGGGTCTCTGGGGCCAACGTCCTGACTTTC; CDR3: CSAPGVSGANVLTF
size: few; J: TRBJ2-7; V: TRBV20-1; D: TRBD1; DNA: TGCAGTGCTAGAGAAGGCAGGGGGCGAGAGCAGTACTTC; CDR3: CSAREGRGREQYF
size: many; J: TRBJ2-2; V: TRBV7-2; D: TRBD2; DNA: TGTGCCAGCAGCCCCGGGACTAGCGTTTCCGGGGAGCTGTTTTTT; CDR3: CASSPGTSVSGELFF
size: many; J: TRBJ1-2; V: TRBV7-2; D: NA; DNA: TGTGCCAGCAGCTTAGCGGCAGGCCGGGACTATGGCTACACCTTC; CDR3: CASSLAAGRDYGYTF
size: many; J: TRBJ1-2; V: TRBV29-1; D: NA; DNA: TGCAGCGCCGCGGGCGGAAGGGGCTACACCTTC; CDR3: CSAAGGRGYTF
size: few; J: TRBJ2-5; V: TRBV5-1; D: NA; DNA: TGCGCCAGCAGCTCTTTAGCGGTACAAGAGACCCAGTACTTC; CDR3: CASSSLAVQETQYF
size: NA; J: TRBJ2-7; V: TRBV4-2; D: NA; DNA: TGTGCCAGCAGCCTAACGGGGGTTACATCCTACGAGCAGTACTTC; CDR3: CASSLTGVTSYEQYF
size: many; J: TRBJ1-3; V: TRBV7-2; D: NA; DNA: TGTGCCAGCAGCACCGGAAACACCATATATTTT; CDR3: CASSTGNTIYF
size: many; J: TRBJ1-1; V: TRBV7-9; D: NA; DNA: TGTGCCAGCAGCCTCCGGGACACAGCTGAAGCTTTCTTT; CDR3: CASSLRDTAEAFF
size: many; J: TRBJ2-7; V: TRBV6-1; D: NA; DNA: TGTGCCAGCAGCCGACGACTGCAAACCTACGAGCAGTACTTC; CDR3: CASSRRLQTYEQYF
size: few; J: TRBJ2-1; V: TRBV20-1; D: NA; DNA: TGCAGTGCTAGATGGCTGGGCAGTCCGATGCCACAGGCCTACAATGAGCAGTTCTTC; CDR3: CSARWLGSPMPQAYNEQFF
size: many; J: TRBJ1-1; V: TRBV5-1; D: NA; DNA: TGCGCCAGCAGCGAGGAGGACAGCTTTAACACTGAAGCTTTCTTT; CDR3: CASSEEDSFNTEAFF
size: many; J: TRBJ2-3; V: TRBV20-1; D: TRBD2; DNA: TGCAGTGCCGGACTAGCGGGGGCTAGCACAGATACGCAGTATTTT; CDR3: CSAGLAGASTDTQYF
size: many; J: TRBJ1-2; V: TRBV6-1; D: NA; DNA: TGTGCCAGCAGTGAAGCCGTGGACAGCTGGTTCTATGGCTACACCTTC; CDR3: CASSEAVDSWFYGYTF
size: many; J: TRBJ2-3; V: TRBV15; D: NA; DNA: TGTGCCACCAGCAGAGATCACCTAGCGAGACTCACAGATACGCAGTATTTT; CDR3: CATSRDHLARLTDTQYF
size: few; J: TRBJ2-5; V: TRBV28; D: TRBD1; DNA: TGTGCCAGCAGGAGGACAGGGCAAGAGACCCAGTACTTC; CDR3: CASRRTGQETQYF